Listed below are T cell receptor beta chains from one sample, sequenced in a study of graft-versus-host responses after intestinal transplantation. Measured with immunoSEQ multiplex PCR; TCRdb has only the in-frame clones, and not every one. The sample has under 140,000 clones, just over 90% seen once. These TCRs' antigens remain unknown. Sequenced here: unstimulated CD8+ T cells sorted from spleen or lymph node cells, sampled before intestinal transplant. These receptors came from a human donor who received an intestinal transplant. The conserved cysteine and the conserved F or W are not part of the CDR3 here. A D gene is named only where the DNA matches it firmly. Not every row has a clone size; where given, it reads once, few, many or a size class.

size | V | length | D | CDR3
- | TRBV27 | 11 | - | ASSPRYQETQY
once | TRBV10-2 | 11 | - | ASSEPSTDTQY
- | TRBV30 | 11 | - | ASTGLSSYEQY
- | TRBV19 | 12 | - | ASRKNREFETQY
- | TRBV21-1 | 9 | - | ASTAVDEQY
- | TRBV6-5 | 10 | - | ASRKDNTEAF
- | TRBV27 | 11 | - | ASSLGSGNTIY
- | TRBV7-9 | 14 | - | ASSLGGPSGANVLT
- | TRBV28 | 13 | TRBD1 | ASSLWGQRTEGYT
- | TRBV9 | 13 | - | ASSARVAEYNEQF
- | TRBV5-1 | 10 | - | ASSHNAGELF
- | TRBV6-5 | 12 | - | ASSYGQGMDEQY
- | TRBV5-4 | 13 | - | ASTLSGVANYGYT
- | TRBV7-8 | 11 | - | ASSLFGGYEQY
once | TRBV5-1 | 15 | - | ASSPLDRPTNTGELF
- | TRBV5-3 | 11 | TRBD1 | ARSLERQGRNT
- | TRBV27 | 11 | - | ASSLSADYEQY
- | TRBV6-1 | 11 | - | ASRNLNTGITF
- | TRBV7-9 | 11 | - | ASTSFPGDGYT
- | TRBV5-6 | 15 | TRBD1 | ASSLVPGQGGTDTQY
- | TRBV2 | 12 | TRBD2 | ASTPGSGKYEQY
- | TRBV27 | 12 | - | ASSLETGANVLT
- | TRBV18 | 13 | - | ASSPAGVTSYEQY
- | TRBV6-5 | 9 | - | ASSYGDGYT
- | TRBV2 | 12 | TRBD2 | ASSELAGSYEQY
once | TRBV4-2 | 14 | - | ASSQDVDYSYNEQF
- | TRBV7-6 | 10 | TRBD1 | ASSWTGTEQF
once | TRBV25-1 | 12 | - | ASADSGLGHEQY
- | TRBV14 | 13 | - | ASSQTRDPAFTQY
- | TRBV30 | 11 | - | AWTGQFNYGYT
- | TRBV4-1 | 13 | TRBD1 | ASSLTGTGFYGYT
- | TRBV30 | 14 | TRBD2 | AWTPAGREDTDTQY
once | TRBV30 | 11 | - | AWRGDKNYEQY
- | TRBV5-3 | 14 | - | ARSLWSKIGNQPQH
once | TRBV5-1 | 11 | - | ASSLVLNTEAF
- | TRBV9 | 12 | - | ASSKATANYGYT
- | TRBV7-9 | 13 | - | ASSLEGRAKTEAF
- | TRBV4-1 | 13 | - | ASSQVTLGGGEQF
- | TRBV7-9 | 13 | - | ASSLIPGPAGELF
- | TRBV13 | 9 | - | ASSPSGPQF
- | TRBV19 | 10 | - | ASSIGRQPQH
- | TRBV6-1 | 12 | - | ASSERVSSYEQY
- | TRBV7-9 | 11 | - | ASSLQVDYEQY
- | TRBV9 | 11 | - | ASSVGGSQERT
- | TRBV6-1 | 9 | - | ASSYRYEQY
- | TRBV9 | 9 | - | ASSGGNEQF
- | TRBV4-1 | 10 | - | ASSPGANTIY
- | TRBV5-1 | 12 | - | ASSLGAGADEQY
- | TRBV5-1 | 13 | - | ASSLARGRFNEQF
once | TRBV27 | 13 | TRBD1 | ASSPGQGTYNEQF
- | TRBV27 | 11 | - | ASSLSPQYEQY
- | TRBV6-5 | 10 | - | ASHRHTGELF
- | TRBV29-1 | 14 | - | SVDASGGIWQETQY